These 17 T cell receptor beta chains originate from one sample sequenced in a study of blood T cell repertoires in COVID-19. Sequencing was performed with immunoSEQ multiplex PCR; in TCRdb, only in-frame clones are kept and a portion is missing. In the table there are about 93,000 clones, 86% of which are singletons. The sequenced material came from peripheral blood. These receptors were taken from an elderly woman with acute or convalescent COVID-19.

The chain is built from TRBV5-1 and TRBJ2-1; 8 bases align to TRBD2. CDR1 is SGHRS, CDR2 YFSETQ, per germline. The CDR3 runs to 19 residues. The junction had 17 bases not matched to a gene; V was cut back by 3 bases and J by 3 bases. CDR3 DNA: TGCGCCAGCAGCTCCCCCCGGACTAGTGGCGGGGGGAACTACAATGAGCAGTTCTTC. It translates to CASSSPRTSGGGNYNEQFF. Using reference TRBV5-1 and TRBJ2-1 for the parts outside the CDR3, the full variable domain is KAGVTQTPRYLIKTRGQQVTLSCSPISGHRSVSWYQQTPGQGLQFLFEYFSETQRNKGNFPGRFSGRQFSNSRSEMNVSTLELGDSALYLCASSSPRTSGGGNYNEQFFGPGTRLTVL.

This chain links TRBV11-2 with TRBJ1-5; a weak D match, TRBD1 (6 bases). The V gene's germline CDR1 is SGHAT and CDR2 FQNNGV. CDR3 size: 12 residues. V lost 4 bases to trimming and J lost 7 bases, with 8 bases between them. CDR3 residues: CASSSGVQPQHF. As DNA, the CDR3 is TGTGCCAGCAGCTCAGGGGTGCAGCCCCAGCATTTT.

V and J are TRBV11-2 and TRBJ2-1, with D possibly matching TRBD2 (7 bases). Germline CDR1 SGHAT, CDR2 FQNNGV. The V gene lost 5 bases and the J gene lost 7 bases, with 21 bases spanning the gap. This CDR3 comprises 16 residues. CDR3 sequence reads: CASSLLRGGRKNEQFF. Written as DNA, the CDR3 is TGTGCCAGCAGCCTTCTGAGGGGGGGCCGAAAGAATGAGCAGTTCTTC.

The chain combines TRBV5-5 with TRBJ1-2, with D maybe TRBD1 (5 bases). Germline loops: CDR1 SGHKS, CDR2 YYEKEE (reference sequence). The CDR3 has 15 amino acids. V was trimmed by 0 bases and J by 3 bases, leaving 12 bases between them. The CDR3 is CASSLVGAGDYGYTF. CDR3 coding DNA: TGTGCCAGCAGCTTGGTAGGGGCTGGGGACTATGGCTACACCTTC.

The J gene is TRBJ2-7, the V gene TRBV9; 7 bases match TRBD2. Trimming removed 4 bases from V and 3 bases from J; junction bases left unmatched: 10. Germline CDR1 SGDLS, CDR2 YYNGEE. The CDR3 spans 15 residues. CDR3 amino acids: CASSLRDVAGYEQYF. The CDR3 region has the DNA TGTGCCAGCAGCCTCCGGGACGTAGCGGGCTACGAGCAGTACTTC.

The chain uses TRBV28 and TRBJ2-1; D gene unclear. Germline CDR1 reads MDHEN; CDR2 reads SYDVKM. The CDR3 consists of 11 residues. Trimming stripped 9 bases from V and 2 bases from J, with 5 bases between. CDR3 in amino acids: CASSTYNEQFF. DNA of the CDR3: TGTGCCAGTTCTACCTACAATGAGCAGTTCTTC.

V and J are TRBV2 and TRBJ2-7, with TRBD2 matching 9 bases. Germline V lookup: CDR1 SNHLY, CDR2 FYNNEI. This CDR3 is built from 14 residues. J lost 3 bases, V lost 8 bases, and 8 bases had no gene match. The CDR3 spells CASGSGGTIYEQYF. The CDR3 DNA follows: TGTGCCAGCGGAAGCGGGGGGACTATCTACGAGCAGTACTTC.

For the CDR3, the DNA is TGTGCCAGCAGCCGGACTAGCGGGGGGATTACAGATACGCAGTATTTT. Protein: CASSRTSGGITDTQYF. The chain links TRBV5-6 to TRBJ2-3, with 14 nucleotides matching TRBD2. Germline V gives CDR1 SGHDT, CDR2 YYEEEE. This CDR3 spans 16 amino acids. V was pared by 4 bases and J by 3 bases, with 4 bases of the junction left unmatched.

V usage is TRBV9 and J usage is TRBJ2-7, with TRBD2 matching 10 bases. The length of the CDR3 is 15 residues. Unmatched junction bases numbered 4, after V lost 0 bases and J lost 4 bases. CDR1 and CDR2 (germline): SGDLS, YYNGEE. Here the CDR3 DNA reads TGTGCCAGCAGCGTAGGTCTAGCGGGGGTATACGAGCAGTACTTC. It codes for CASSVGLAGVYEQYF. The full variable domain, with the rest looked up from reference TRBV9 and TRBJ2-7, is DSGVTQTPKHLITATGQRVTLRCSPRSGDLSVYWYQQSLDQGLQFLIQYYNGEERAKGNILERFSAQQFPDLHSELNLSSLELGDSALYFCASSVGLAGVYEQYFGPGTRLTVT.

The sample holds a few counts of this clone. J is TRBJ1-2 and V is TRBV10-3; 9 nucleotides align to TRBD1. From germline, CDR1 is ENHRY and CDR2 SYGVKD. This CDR3 contains 13 residues. The J segment lost 6 bases and the V segment lost 6 bases, leaving 5 bases of the junction unmatched. CDR3 bases: TGTGCCATCAGAGGTCGGGACAGGGATGGCTACACCTTC. This codes for CAIRGRDRDGYTF.

V gene TRBV2 combines with J gene TRBJ1-2; D is uncertain. V dropped 7 bases and J dropped 1 base, with 16 bases sitting between them. This CDR3 comprises 15 residues. Germline V gene lookup returns CDR1 SNHLY and CDR2 FYNNEI. This CDR3 is CASTRRGGFNYGYTF. CDR3 nucleotides: TGTGCCAGCACCAGGCGGGGAGGTTTTAACTATGGCTACACCTTC.

The rearrangement uses TRBV6-1 and TRBJ1-5, with a possible D match to TRBD1 (5 bases). Germline values: CDR1 MNHNS, CDR2 SASEGT. Deletions cut 4 bases from V and 2 bases from J, with 18 bases between. The CDR3 extends over 17 amino acids. CDR3 sequence reads: CASSATLGHPGNQPQHF. The DNA for the CDR3 is TGTGCCAGCAGTGCGACCTTAGGACACCCTGGCAATCAGCCCCAGCATTTT.

The chain combines TRBV5-1 with TRBJ1-3; D might be TRBD1 (5 bases). The V end was cut by 2 bases, the J end by 1 base, with 7 bases between. CDR1 and CDR2 (germline): SGHRS, YFSETQ. This CDR3 is 14 amino acids long. This CDR3 is CASSFGQSGNTIYF. CDR3 nucleotides: TGCGCCAGCAGCTTTGGACAATCTGGAAACACCATATATTTT.

The V call is TRBV5-8, the J call TRBJ1-4; the D is unclear. V lost 1 base and J 6 bases, leaving 13 bases between the germline ends. Germline V lookup: CDR1 SGHTS, CDR2 YDEGEE. The CDR3 has 15 residues. This CDR3 reads CASSLYGKKHEKLFF. The CDR3 DNA reads TGTGCCAGCAGCTTGTACGGTAAAAAGCATGAAAAACTGTTTTTT.

The gene calls are TRBV4-1 and TRBJ2-1; D might be TRBD2 (6 bases). The V gene's germline CDR1 is MGHRA and CDR2 YSYEKL. The CDR3 is made up of 19 amino acids. Deletions cut 0 bases from V and 0 bases from J, with 18 bases between. The CDR3 is CASSQDRSSAVSSYNEQFF. The CDR3 bases are TGCGCCAGCAGCCAAGATAGGTCTAGCGCCGTCAGCTCCTACAATGAGCAGTTCTTC.

V gene TRBV2 combines with J gene TRBJ2-7; the match to TRBD1 covers 9 bases. Germline V lookup: CDR1 SNHLY, CDR2 FYNNEI. CDR3 length: 15 amino acids. V shed 6 bases, J shed 2 bases, and the junction held 8 bases outside the gene matches. The CDR3 DNA is TGTGCCAGCAGGACGATCCGGGACAGGGCCTACGAGCAGTACTTC. Amino acids: CASRTIRDRAYEQYF.

This sequence joins TRBV6-5 and TRBJ1-5; D is possibly TRBD1 (5 bases). The CDR3 sequence is 15 residues long. Looked up from germline, CDR1 is MNHEY and CDR2 is SVGAGI. Trimming cost V 6 bases and J 6 bases, with 18 bases left between them. DNA of the CDR3: TGTGCCAGCAGCCCCGGGGGGAGGGCGGGTCAGCCCCAGCATTTT. Translation: CASSPGGRAGQPQHF.